Below are 17 T cell receptor beta chains sequenced from a single sample in a study of CD8+CD57+ T cells in acquired aplastic anemia. TCR beta VDJ and CDR3 were profiled, and genomic DNA was the template. One entry per CDR3 protein, called by TCRdb with MiXCR from the reads. There are over 150,000 distinct CDR3 sequences in the sample; about 53% occur only once, and roughly 15% lies in the top ten. Sequencing was carried out using sorted CD4+, CD8+, or CD8+CD57+ T cells (not recorded which) from PBMCs. The receptors derive from a human donor in good health, serving as a control.

Many counts were recorded for this clonotype. The chain uses TRBV6-6 and TRBJ2-3; D perhaps matches TRBD2 (6 bases). Germline CDR1 and CDR2: MNHNY and SVGAGI (reference sequence). Trimming shortened V by 8 bases and J by 0 bases, and 9 bases separated the two germline ends. The CDR3 contains 13 residues. The CDR3 DNA reads as TGTGCCAGCCGTAGCGGAAGCACAGATACGCAGTATTTT. As protein: CASRSGSTDTQYF.

There are many counts of this clonotype. This sequence joins TRBV19 and TRBJ1-1; D remains ambiguous. The germline V and J ends were trimmed by 6 bases and 2 bases, with 10 bases remaining between them. This CDR3 spans 13 amino acids. Germline V lookup: CDR1 LNHDA, CDR2 SQIVND (reference sequence). The CDR3 protein is CASSRTGNTEAFF. As DNA, the CDR3 is TGTGCCAGTAGCCGGACGGGTAACACTGAAGCTTTCTTT.

The chain has TRBV19 and TRBJ1-1; unclear D gene. CDR3 size: 14 residues. Deletions cut 2 bases from V and 1 base from J, with 8 bases between. Germline V CDR1 and CDR2: LNHDA, SQIVND (reference sequence). CDR3 in DNA: TGTGCCAGTAGTATAAGGTCGGCGAACACTGAAGCTTTCTTT. It codes for CASSIRSANTEAFF.

This clonotype was counted many times. The chain recombines TRBV3-1 with TRBJ2-7; 8 nucleotides line up with TRBD2. CDR1 is LGHDT and CDR2 is YNNKEL in the germline V gene (reference sequence). V lost 1 base and J lost 3; bases outside the gene matches: 11. This CDR3 spans 17 amino acids. This chain's CDR3 is CASSQGTSPMRGYEQYF. The CDR3 DNA is TGTGCCAGCAGCCAAGGGACTAGCCCAATGAGGGGCTACGAGCAGTACTTC.

The chain links TRBV12-3 or TRBV12-4 to TRBJ2-1, with no clear D. This CDR3 comprises 15 residues. V was clipped by 5 bases and J by 0 bases, with 11 bases between them. The CDR3 here is CASSGRASSYNEQFF. The CDR3 DNA reads TGTGCCAGCAGTGGACGGGCGAGCTCCTACAATGAGCAGTTCTTC.

The count of this clonotype is one. The rearrangement joins TRBV6-1 to TRBJ2-7, with 8 positions matching TRBD2. Unmatched junction bases numbered 2, after V lost 1 base and J lost 0 bases. Germline-derived CDR1 and CDR2 are MNHNS and SASEGT. The CDR3 is made up of 15 amino acids. The CDR3 loop reads CASSEEAGGSYEQYF. The DNA of the CDR3 is TGTGCCAGCAGTGAAGAGGCGGGAGGCTCCTACGAGCAGTACTTC.

J is TRBJ2-1 and V is TRBV20-1, with 9 bases lining up with TRBD1. After removal of 3 bases from V and 5 bases from J, the junction contained 5 bases not matched to a gene. Looked up from germline, CDR1 is DFQATT and CDR2 is SNEGSKA (reference sequence). This CDR3 is 14 amino acids long. In DNA, the CDR3 is TGCAGTGCTAGGGGGACAGGGAATAACAATGAGCAGTTCTTC. Amino acid sequence: CSARGTGNNNEQFF.

The rearrangement joins TRBV29-1 to TRBJ2-5; TRBD1 might be the D (5 bases). V was shortened by 4 bases and J by 4 bases, with 16 bases between the two germline ends. This CDR3 is built from 14 residues. Germline-derived CDR1 and CDR2 are SQVTM and ANQGSEA. CDR3 bases: TGCAGCGTTGTGGGCAGGGTAACGGGAGAGACCCAGTACTTC. This encodes CSVVGRVTGETQYF.

This clonotype was counted ten times or more. V usage is TRBV25-1 and J usage is TRBJ2-3; no clear D gene. The V end was cut by 2 bases, the J end by 4 bases, with 7 bases between. The CDR3 loop spans 13 amino acids. Germline assignment: CDR1 MGHDK and CDR2 SYGVNS. The CDR3 DNA sequence: TGTGCCAGCAGTGAAACAGTACCAGATACGCAGTATTTT. Translating gives CASSETVPDTQYF. Combining the CDR3 with reference TRBV25-1 and TRBJ2-3 gives the whole variable domain EADIYQTPRYLVIGTGKKITLECSQTMGHDKMYWYQQDPGMELHLIHYSYGVNSTEKGDLSSESTVSRIRTEHFPLTLESARPSHTSQYLCASSETVPDTQYFGPGTRLTVL.

The chain combines TRBV19 with TRBJ1-6; TRBD1 is a possible D gene (5 bases). Germline lookup yields CDR1 LNHDA and CDR2 SQIVND (reference sequence). Trimming removed 5 bases at V and 7 bases at J, with 12 bases between. The CDR3 sequence is 14 residues long. The CDR3 DNA is TGTGCCAGTAGTCCGAGACAGTGGAATTCACCCCTCCACTTT. Translated, it gives CASSPRQWNSPLHF. Supplemented by reference TRBV19 and TRBJ1-6, the full variable domain reads DGGITQSPKYLFRKEGQNVTLSCEQNLNHDAMYWYRQDPGQGLRLIYYSQIVNDFQKGDIAEGYSVSREKKESFPLTVTSAQKNPTAFYLCASSPRQWNSPLHFGNGTRLTVT.

This clonotype was found many times. J is TRBJ1-4 and V is TRBV5-6, with 11 bases identical to TRBD1. Germline V gene lookup returns CDR1 SGHDT and CDR2 YYEEEE. The CDR3 has 13 amino acids. J lost 8 bases, V lost 4 bases, and 1 base had no gene match. CDR3 DNA: TGTGCCAGCAGCCGGACAGGGGGCGAAAAACTGTTTTTT. This translates into CASSRTGGEKLFF.

This clonotype showed up just once. The chain carries TRBV2 and TRBJ1-4; D may be TRBD1 (6 bases). In germline, CDR1 is SNHLY, CDR2 FYNNEI. This CDR3 spans 14 amino acids. The V end was cut by 6 bases, the J end by 7 bases, with 15 bases between. The DNA for the CDR3 is TGTGCCAGCAGCAAAACAGGGTTCCGTGAAAAACTGTTTTTT. This encodes CASSKTGFREKLFF.

The V and J genes are TRBV20-1 and TRBJ1-2; 10 bases agree with TRBD1. This CDR3 has 13 amino acids. Germline-derived CDR1 and CDR2 are DFQATT and SNEGSKA (reference sequence). The junction had 4 bases not matched to a gene; V was cut back by 3 bases and J by 6 bases. Here the CDR3 reads CSARPGQGNGYTF. The CDR3 DNA sequence: TGCAGTGCTAGGCCGGGACAGGGGAATGGCTACACCTTC.

The V call is TRBV29-1, the J call TRBJ2-5; no definite D call. The V and J ends lost 2 bases and 2 bases respectively, with 9 bases between them. The CDR3 is 13 residues long. Germline V gives CDR1 SQVTM, CDR2 ANQGSEA. This CDR3 reads CSVESHAQETQYF. CDR3 nucleotides: TGCAGCGTTGAATCCCATGCACAAGAGACCCAGTACTTC. The entire variable domain, with the rest obtained from reference TRBV29-1 and TRBJ2-5, is as follows: SAVISQKPSRDICQRGTSLTIQCQVDSQVTMMFWYRQQPGQSLTLIATANQGSEATYESGFVIDKFPISRPNLTFSTLTVSNMSPEDSSIYLCSVESHAQETQYFGPGTRLLVL.

This clonotype appeared once. CDR3 nucleotides: TGCAGTGCTAGAGACGACAGGGGGGAAACCTACGAGCAGTACTTC. This codes for CSARDDRGETYEQYF. The rearrangement uses TRBV20-1 and TRBJ2-7; 9 positions match TRBD1. V dropped 0 bases and J dropped 2; count of bases not matched to a gene: 5. The CDR3 sequence is 15 residues long. Germline CDR1 and CDR2: DFQATT and SNEGSKA (reference sequence).

The rearrangement joins TRBV2 to TRBJ2-7; the match to TRBD1 covers 7 bases. Germline-derived CDR1 and CDR2 are SNHLY and FYNNEI. The V segment lost 8 bases and the J segment 2 bases; nucleotides outside the gene matches: 12. The CDR3 runs 15 residues. For the CDR3, the DNA is TGTGCCAGCTGCCCTTCCGGGACAGAGACCTACGAGCAGTACTTC. This sequence encodes CASCPSGTETYEQYF.

The chain carries TRBV20-1 and TRBJ1-2; TRBD1 might be the D (6 bases). The CDR3 has 13 amino acids. V dropped 6 bases and J dropped 7 bases, with 18 bases sitting between them. CDR1 and CDR2 from the germline V gene are DFQATT and SNEGSKA (reference sequence). The CDR3 reads CSARPGGAGGYTF. The CDR3 region has the DNA TGCAGTGCACGCCCCGGGGGCGCGGGTGGCTACACCTTC.